This T cell receptor (beta chain) was retrieved from a study of cytomegalovirus exposure and HLA in healthy donors (dated by TCRdb to about 2017). Study-wide context: An earlier analysis of some 550 of the donors reported about 250 Gb of sequence data and 100 million to 140 million unique TCR beta sequences from about 179 million T cells. To predict cytomegalovirus infection status, the study brought together high-throughput TCR immunosequencing, statistical association of individual TCRs with disease status, and machine learning. Typing coverage varied by locus: roughly 629-630 donors for A, B, C, DRB1 and DQB1; more than 500 for DQA1; approximately 610 for DPA1; fewer than 480 for DPB1. Using immunosequencing, the study profiled T cell repertoires from 500 to 800 subjects and related those repertoires to cytomegalovirus serostatus. Class I and class II HLA loci were covered by the typing at four-digit resolution. All discovery cohort repertoires had been generated using a single sequencing platform. Rather than using new phenotypic data, the later analysis identified candidate immune exposures from TCR beta sequences and from how often those sequences occurred across donors. Among roughly 400 genotyped donors of the cohort, an average of roughly 230,000 unique TCR beta nucleotide sequences was sequenced per donor, of which roughly 17% were non-productive. A later analysis re-examined previously published TCR beta repertoires from several hundred donors and added high-resolution HLA genotyping to investigate patterns of TCR occurrence. Donor age, sex, ethnicity and CMV serostatus were compiled alongside the repertoire data. The study aimed to test whether cataloging public T cell receptors could reveal signatures of past pathogen exposure. A later genetic analysis took genome-wide SNP genotypes for about 55% of the 666 donors and used that subset as a discovery cohort. A few DR-DQ haplotypes were treated as single units for association and clustering because of strong linkage in the cohort. A separate validation cohort of more than 100 different subjects was used in addition to the 666-subject first cohort. Roughly 300 gigabases of sequencing data and approximately 93 million unique TCR sequences were included in an early release covering about 620 HLA-typed donors. An earlier analysis of 587 of the donors used high-throughput TCR beta sequencing to judge whether each TCR beta V gene segment behaved as functional or pseudogenic. Of the roughly 400 genotyped donors, approximately 80% were placed in the genetic ancestry cluster associated with self-reported Caucasian donors. Study-wide findings and limitations: A later genetic analysis reported fewer N-insertions in productive TCRs among donors in an Asian-associated ancestry cluster than the roughly 650-donor mean. V-gene and J-gene trimming of TCR beta chains was associated with a missense DCLRE1C variant in a later genetic analysis, and the association was replicated in an independent cohort. The sequencing pipeline was judged likely to have produced a cluster of highly shared sequence variants as a technical artifact. In a later analysis, the rate of TCR association differed among HLA loci, with DRB1 alleles having the most associated TCRs and HLA-C alleles having the fewest. In vitro tests confirmed that three of the cytomegalovirus-associated TCR beta chains recognize cytomegalovirus antigens. In an earlier analysis of several hundred of the donors, most TCR beta V segments were observed in productive rearrangements about 90% or about 30% of the time, broadly matching IMGT annotations. When HLA alleles, especially DR and DQ, strongly co-occurred, attributing TCR associations to individual alleles was difficult. Specific HLA alleles were associated with 15,000 to 20,000 TCR beta sequences at a false discovery rate of 0.05 in a later analysis. Because HLA typing was missing for some donors at each locus, association tests included only the typed subset. Only TCR beta chains were sequenced in this cohort, and the absence of alpha or paired-chain data limited detectable features. Immune exposure information for the cohort was limited to CMV serostatus. According to the authors, the approach could potentially be generalized to other disease states and immunological phenotypes. Because the 87-base-pair reads could not distinguish some IMGT-functional V segments, including TRBV6-2 and TRBV6-3, those segments were excluded. Most TCR sequences were seen in very few donors, while some public TCRs were found in many individuals. Because counts were too low, about 15 rarely observed V segments, including chromosome 9 orphons, were left out of the earlier analysis of approximately 500 of the donors. Compared with equally common non-associated chains, HLA-associated TCR beta chains in a later analysis were more clonally expanded and had lower generation probabilities. The classifier was reported to diagnose cytomegalovirus status with high specificity and sensitivity in both the original and validation cohorts. Sequencing depth was assumed to be roughly uniform across donors in the presence/absence analyses, though that assumption may not hold. In the study, approximately 160 TCR beta chains were listed as associated with cytomegalovirus. According to a later analysis, most CMV-associated TCR beta chains appeared to be HLA-restricted, and the HLA associations seemed to be driven largely by CMV exposure. A further reported finding was that TCR beta sequences accurately predicted the HLA-A and HLA-B alleles for most subjects in the first cohort. A later analysis reported that several top co-occurrence clusters appeared linked to parvovirus B19, influenza, CMV and Epstein-Barr virus. Correlated functional status among segregating V segments might reflect linkage disequilibrium, but an unknown experimental factor could not be ruled out.

On this clone itself: What this receptor recognizes is not known. Base qualities are not at hand, and no much larger clone is one base apart.

The CDR3 sequence holds 14 residues, the cysteine and phenylalanine included. CDR3 DNA is the only sequence kept; it has 42 bases, read in frame from the first base. The CDR1 and CDR2 encoded by the germline V gene are SGHDN and FVKESK. V gives up 4 bases and J gives up 6 bases, and the segment between their germline ends measures 16 bases. The cohort consisted of 666 healthy bone marrow donors. Cohort members were all nominally healthy when sampled, although unrecorded immune exposures were likely present. The donor was CMV seronegative and was included in the group of about 400 seronegative cohort members. Each donor provided a peripheral blood sample, and peripheral blood mononuclear cells were used for TCR beta sequencing. The Qiagen DNeasy Blood Extraction Kit was used to extract genomic DNA from the blood cell samples. Libraries were constructed by the immunoSEQ multiplex PCR assay. For the multiplex PCR, a mixture combining 60 forward primers for TCR Vbeta segments and 13 reverse primers for TCR Jbeta segments was used. The CDR3 region of rearranged TCR beta genes was amplified from genomic DNA by a multiplex PCR assay. The Illumina HiSeq System was used to sequence the amplified TCR beta libraries as 87-base-pair reads. In the authors' own workflow: Across the 600 to 700 repertoires, a later analysis counted roughly 84 million unique TCR beta chains, around 11 million of which were shared by at least two donors. A nearest-neighbor algorithm error-corrected the raw reads and collapsed the reads into unique sequences, merging closely related sequences to remove PCR and sequencing errors. V, D and J gene segments were assigned by aligning CDR3 sequences to IMGT reference sequences. For a sequence to be retained, a match of at least six nucleotides was required to both a V gene segment and a J gene segment. A rearrangement counted as productive if the CDR3 had no stop codons and remained in frame with V and J, and every other rearrangement counted as non-productive. CDR3 was defined by IMGT convention, running from the second conserved V-encoded cysteine to the conserved J-encoded phenylalanine. The earlier analysis of about 560 of the donors excluded any sequence lacking an unambiguous match to a single V gene segment. In an earlier analysis of 587 of the donors, V segments were called functional above 56.7% productive rearrangements and were called segregating when the between-donor standard deviation exceeded 5%. A statistical classification framework was built for diagnosing cytomegalovirus status from the catalog of TCR beta chain sequences. V and J gene assignment, in a later analysis, came from comparing TCR nucleotide sequences with IMGT/GENE-DB human TR gene sequences. The TCRdist pipeline was used in a later analysis to assign CDR3 sequences and most-parsimonious VDJ recombination scenarios. In a later analysis, each TCR beta chain was defined by its CDR3 amino acid sequence together with its V-gene family, and reads without a unique V-gene family were excluded. To address suspected cross-contamination and a sequencing artifact, a later analysis removed under 600 highly shared, low-generation-probability nucleotide sequences. A later analysis calculated a clonal expansion index for each public chain from normalized within-repertoire ranks of inferred template counts. Generation probabilities in a later analysis came from a VDJ recombination model fitted to out-of-frame rearrangements, and those results were checked against IGoR. Hypergeometric tests were used in a later analysis to score TCR-TCR, TCR-HLA and TCR-CMV co-occurrence, with a repertoire-size bias correction applied to the TCR pairs. False discovery rates were estimated in a later analysis by permuting HLA or CMV assignments 20 times. In a later analysis, co-occurring TCRs were grouped using DBSCAN, with TCRdist sequence similarity added in when clustering inside HLA-allele-positive subsets. For co-occurrence clustering, repertoires with fewer than 30,000 or more than 120,000 public chains were excluded, along with five repertoires with anomalous nucleotide sharing. Imported from immuneACCESS, the table was reduced by TCRdb to in-frame sequences with V and J called. These copies leave out some clones; in studies compared against another copy, an unresolved V gene accounts for under half, and the cause of the remainder is not known. V, J and clone size were drawn from that table, and D and trimming were deduced from the DNA. The sample profile shows under 130,000 clones; roughly three quarters of them were found once. Together, the top ten hold about 6% of the sample.

Recombination connected TRBV14 to TRBJ2-7, with the D gene uncertain. This clonotype originated in a male donor in good health and CMV-seronegative. Sequences were obtained from PBMCs. The nucleotide sequence is given as TGTGCCAGCAGCCGGGTCCCATCCGGGTCCGAGCAGTACTTC. Translated, it reads CASSRVPSGSEQYF.